The T cell receptor beta chain described here comes from a study of identical twins. TCRdb reprocessed the 5' RACE reads via MiXCR and lists one record per CDR3 protein. This sample yields 200,000 to 250,000 distinct CDR3 sequences, of which approximately 8% are seen a single time; under 6.5% belongs to the top ten. CDR1 and CDR2 from the germline V gene are LGHDT and YNNKEL (reference sequence). The ends lost 1 base at V and 0 bases at J; junction bases unmatched: 14. The CDR3 extends over 19 amino acids. This clonotype was picked up many times. The same data also contributed to another study, on yellow fever vaccine responses in identical twins.

The sequenced sample consisted of CD8+ T cells sorted from blood. The receptor was derived from a woman aged 18-29 years in good health. This chain links TRBV3-1 with TRBJ2-7; 8 bases agree with TRBD2. The CDR3: CASSQVGLAGRTGSYEQYV. The CDR3 DNA is TGTGCCAGCAGCCAAGTTGGGCTAGCGGGCCGTACTGGCTCCTACGAGCAGTACGTC.